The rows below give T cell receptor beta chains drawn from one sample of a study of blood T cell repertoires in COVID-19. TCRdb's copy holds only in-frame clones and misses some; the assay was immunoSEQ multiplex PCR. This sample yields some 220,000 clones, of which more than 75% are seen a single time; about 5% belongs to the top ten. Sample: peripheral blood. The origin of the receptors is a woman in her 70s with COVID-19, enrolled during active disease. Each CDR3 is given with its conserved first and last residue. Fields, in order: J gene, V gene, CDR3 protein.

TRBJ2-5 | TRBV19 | CASSFTHQETQYF
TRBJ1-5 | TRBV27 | CASSFRGTGNQPQHF
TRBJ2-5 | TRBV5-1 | CASSLASVREETQYF
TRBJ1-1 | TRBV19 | CASKQSSRQLNTEAFF
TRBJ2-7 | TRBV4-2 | CASSQEQGSSYEQYF
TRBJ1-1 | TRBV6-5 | CASSPMPGKAFF
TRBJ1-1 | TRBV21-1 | CASSKALDREWGTEAFF
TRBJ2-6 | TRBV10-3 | CAISESKGQGANVLTF
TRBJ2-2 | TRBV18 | CASSPTRTGNTGELFF
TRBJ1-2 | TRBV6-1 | CASSDRVKDYTF
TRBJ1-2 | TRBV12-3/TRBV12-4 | CASTRTGGDGYTF
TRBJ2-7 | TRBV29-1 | CSVTGQGYEQYF
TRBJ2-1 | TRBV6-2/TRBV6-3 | CASSLGGSYNEQFF
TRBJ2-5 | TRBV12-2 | CASRTLAGTKTQYF
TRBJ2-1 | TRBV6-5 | CASTQVEGYYNEQFF
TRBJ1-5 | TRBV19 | CASSIPGQGRNQPQHF
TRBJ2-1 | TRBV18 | CASSLTLAGVNEQFF
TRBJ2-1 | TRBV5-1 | CASSSSGSYNEQFF
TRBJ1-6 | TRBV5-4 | CASSSEPGQTNSPLHF
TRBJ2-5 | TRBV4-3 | CASSQDKNRYQETQYF
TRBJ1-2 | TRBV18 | CASSSSRTPVGYTF
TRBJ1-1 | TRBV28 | CASSTPGHANTEAFF
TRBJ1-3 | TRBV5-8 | CASSSRQAGNTIYF
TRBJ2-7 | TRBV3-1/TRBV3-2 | CASSQDRLAGGSRYEQYF
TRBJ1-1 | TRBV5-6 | CASSRLSSLNTEAFF
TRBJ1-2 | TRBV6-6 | CASSPGGSYGYTF
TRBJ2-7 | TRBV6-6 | CASKRDSYEQYF
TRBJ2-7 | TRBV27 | CASSLSRSSYEQYF
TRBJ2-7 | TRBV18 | CASSGQGYEQYF
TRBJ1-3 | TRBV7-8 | CASSFDRSSSGNTTYF
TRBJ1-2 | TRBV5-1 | CASSNGRGDYGYTF
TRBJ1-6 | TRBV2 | CASSGGQGRTPLHF
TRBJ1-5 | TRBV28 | CAGQGDSNQPQHF
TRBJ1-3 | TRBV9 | CASSVAGGDTIYF
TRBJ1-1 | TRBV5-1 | CASSSLTGGNTEAFF
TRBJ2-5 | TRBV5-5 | CASSLVDSKETQYF
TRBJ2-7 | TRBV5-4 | CASSSLLAGVGEQYF